These T cell receptor beta chains were read from a single sample in a study of radiotherapy plus CTLA-4 blockade in lung cancer. Measured with immunoSEQ multiplex PCR; TCRdb has only the in-frame clones, and not every one. The data show approximately 33,000 clones, roughly 80% seen once. This specimen was peripheral blood, taken from a patient treated with radiotherapy plus ipilimumab. The receptors were sampled from a human donor with non-small cell lung cancer who had stable disease on radiotherapy plus ipilimumab. Each CDR3 is given with its conserved first and last residue. The D gene is left open where the match is weak. Size values are once, few and many counts, or a class for expanded clones, and some rows have none.

TRBJ2-7 . . TRBV29-1 CSVLQVHEQYF TGCAGCGTGCTACAGGTCCACGAGCAGTACTTC
TRBJ1-1 . . TRBV6-5 CASRMDGNTEAFF TGTGCCAGCAGAATGGACGGGAACACTGAAGCTTTCTTT
TRBJ2-5 . few TRBV6-6 CASRTDSILETQYF TGTGCCAGCAGGACAGACAGCATCCTAGAGACCCAGTACTTC
TRBJ2-2 TRBD1 . TRBV7-9 CASSPDRGMAGELFF TGTGCCAGCAGCCCGGACAGGGGAATGGCCGGGGAGCTGTTTTTT
TRBJ2-3 TRBD2 . TRBV4-1 CASSQVPGSGGGYPDTQYF TGCGCCAGCAGCCAAGTGCCGGGTAGCGGGGGAGGTTATCCAGATACGCAGTATTTT
TRBJ2-1 TRBD2 . TRBV27 CASSRPSGGPEQFF TGTGCCAGCAGTAGACCTAGCGGGGGCCCCGAGCAGTTCTTC
TRBJ1-2 . . TRBV19 CASSIAAGLPHGYTF TGTGCCAGTAGTATAGCGGCAGGACTTCCCCATGGCTACACCTTC
TRBJ2-1 TRBD1 . TRBV6-4 CASSDSGTDYNEQFF TGTGCCAGCAGTGACTCCGGGACAGATTACAATGAGCAGTTCTTC
TRBJ1-6 . . TRBV19 CASSTPQGGSPLHF TGTGCCAGTAGTACACCACAGGGAGGTTCACCCCTCCACTTT
TRBJ2-3 . . TRBV5-4 CASSPWTSTDTQYF TGTGCCAGCAGCCCCTGGACTAGCACAGATACGCAGTATTTT
TRBJ2-1 TRBD1 medium-sized TRBV5-4 CASSWGETGGNNEQFF TGTGCCAGCAGCTGGGGTGAGACAGGGGGCAACAATGAGCAGTTCTTC
TRBJ2-1 . . TRBV7-6 CASSRMETLGNEQFF TGTGCCAGCAGCCGCATGGAGACGCTGGGGAATGAGCAGTTCTTC
TRBJ2-7 TRBD1 . TRBV4-3 CASSQGTGGSYEQYF TGCGCCAGCAGCCAGGGGACAGGGGGGTCCTACGAGCAGTACTTC
TRBJ2-5 TRBD1 once TRBV19 CASSIGQGNQETQYF TGTGCCAGTAGTATTGGACAGGGGAACCAAGAGACCCAGTACTTC
TRBJ1-1 TRBD1 few TRBV9 CASSVSTGQGVTEAFF TGTGCCAGCAGCGTTTCGACCGGACAGGGGGTCACTGAAGCTTTCTTT
TRBJ1-4 TRBD1 . TRBV6-5 CASRATGAGEKLFF TGTGCCAGCAGAGCGACAGGGGCAGGGGAAAAACTGTTTTTT
TRBJ1-2 TRBD1 . TRBV19 CASSSPRDSANIDGYTF TGTGCCAGTAGTAGCCCCAGGGACAGTGCAAATATTGATGGCTACACCTTC
TRBJ2-1 . . TRBV6-5 CASSYGLTAPEQFF TGTGCCAGCAGTTACGGTCTGACAGCCCCTGAGCAGTTCTTC
TRBJ1-1 . . TRBV5-1 CASSLQPNTEAFF TGCGCCAGCAGCCTCCAGCCGAACACTGAAGCTTTCTTT
TRBJ1-2 TRBD1 . TRBV14 CASSRTGAGYTF TGTGCCAGCAGCCGGACAGGCGCTGGCTACACCTTC
TRBJ2-1 . . TRBV9 CASSVVIGVNNEQFF TGTGCCAGCAGCGTAGTGATCGGGGTGAACAATGAGCAGTTCTTC
TRBJ2-6 TRBD1 . TRBV27 CASSWDSSGANVLTF TGTGCCAGCAGTTGGGACAGCTCTGGGGCCAACGTCCTGACTTTC
TRBJ2-3 . . TRBV25-1 CASSLLDTQYF TGTGCCAGCAGCCTTTTAGATACGCAGTATTTT
TRBJ1-4 TRBD1 once TRBV9 CASSVVGDRGLEKLFF TGTGCCAGCAGCGTAGTCGGGGACAGGGGCCTGGAAAAACTGTTTTTT
TRBJ2-5 . . TRBV11-3 CASSLVGKETQYF TGTGCCAGCAGCTTAGTAGGGAAAGAGACCCAGTACTTC
TRBJ1-3 . . TRBV19 CASKIQGPGNTIYF TGTGCCAGCAAAATTCAGGGACCTGGAAACACCATATATTTT
TRBJ1-1 TRBD1 . TRBV27 CASSTGTGYTEAFF TGTGCCAGCAGCACCGGGACAGGCTACACTGAAGCTTTCTTT
TRBJ2-1 . . TRBV11-2 CASSPSIWRGKVFDEQFF TGTGCCAGCAGCCCAAGCATTTGGAGGGGGAAGGTTTTTGATGAGCAGTTCTTC
TRBJ2-2 TRBD1 few TRBV5-1 CASSSTGDTGELFF TGCGCCAGCAGCTCGACAGGGGACACCGGGGAGCTGTTTTTT
TRBJ2-3 . . TRBV6-4 CASSEGGGTDTQYF TGTGCCAGCAGTGAGGGCGGCGGCACAGATACGCAGTATTTT
TRBJ2-7 . . TRBV7-2 CASSLDRGANEQYF TGTGCCAGCAGCTTAGATCGGGGCGCCAACGAGCAGTACTTC
TRBJ1-2 . . TRBV14 CANWRDYGYTF TGTGCCAATTGGCGGGACTATGGCTACACCTTC
TRBJ1-2 TRBD1 once TRBV14 CASSQQRTGGDGYTF TGTGCCAGCAGCCAACAAAGGACAGGGGGCGATGGCTACACCTTC
TRBJ1-5 . once TRBV7-2 CASSSDRFSNQPQHF TGTGCCAGCAGCTCGGACAGATTTAGCAATCAGCCCCAGCATTTT
TRBJ2-2 . . TRBV10-1 CATRPGRTGELFF TGCGCCACCAGACCAGGGCGCACCGGGGAGCTGTTTTTT
TRBJ1-4 . once TRBV27 CASSLWGTTEEKLFF TGTGCCAGCAGTTTATGGGGCACGACGGAAGAAAAACTGTTTTTT
TRBJ2-7 TRBD1 . TRBV7-8 CASSSRLVTGGGEQYF TGTGCCAGCAGCTCCCGACTTGTCACAGGGGGAGGCGAGCAGTACTTC
TRBJ1-1 . . TRBV5-1 CASSLFGGNTEAFF TGCGCCAGCAGCTTGTTTGGCGGGAACACTGAAGCTTTCTTT
TRBJ1-2 . . TRBV10-3 CAISESRQDSYGYTF TGTGCCATCAGTGAGTCACGGCAAGACTCCTATGGCTACACCTTC
TRBJ1-1 . once TRBV4-1 CASSQDWGDTEAFF TGCGCCAGCAGCCAAGACTGGGGGGACACTGAAGCTTTCTTT
TRBJ1-1 . . TRBV25-1 CASIQAGGPNTEAFF TGTGCCAGCATTCAAGCGGGGGGGCCCAACACTGAAGCTTTCTTT
TRBJ1-6 . once TRBV11-2 CASSLARGARSSYNSPLHF TGTGCCAGCAGCTTAGCTCGGGGGGCTAGGAGCTCCTATAATTCACCCCTCCACTTT
TRBJ2-7 TRBD2 . TRBV7-2 CASSLTSGSTYEQYF TGTGCCAGCAGCTTAACTAGCGGCTCGACCTACGAGCAGTACTTC
TRBJ2-6 . . TRBV5-7 CASQLILAYKSRANVLTF TGTGCCAGCCAACTCATTCTTGCGTACAAAAGTCGGGCCAACGTCCTGACTTTC
TRBJ2-1 . . TRBV7-2 CASSFDLYNEQFF TGTGCCAGCAGCTTCGACTTGTACAATGAGCAGTTCTTC
TRBJ1-1 . . TRBV7-2 CASSLSLAGEAFF TGTGCCAGCAGCTTATCCCTGGCTGGTGAAGCTTTCTTT
TRBJ1-2 . . TRBV5-1 CASSLWGADTIAGYTF TGCGCCAGCAGCTTGTGGGGGGCAGACACTATTGCTGGCTACACCTTC
TRBJ1-2 . few TRBV29-1 CSVHGQGNYGYTF TGCAGCGTTCACGGGCAGGGAAACTATGGCTACACCTTC
TRBJ2-5 . . TRBV9 CASSVGTLQETQYF TGTGCCAGCAGCGTAGGTACTCTCCAAGAGACCCAGTACTTC